This T cell receptor beta chain was captured by sequencing in a study of blood T cell repertoires in COVID-19. The wider study: The study drew acute and convalescent COVID-19 samples from the United States, Italy and Spain. The analysed material was cDNA or gDNA that came from T cells, B-cell-depleted T cells, or PBMCs.

Original analysis: Counts of nucleated cells, estimated from reference gene primer amplification, were obtained. Some clones are missing from TCRdb's copy, which holds only in-frame ones; the method was immunoSEQ multiplex PCR. The DNA was the basis for D and trimming; V, J and clone size are from that table. The table shows around 110,000 clones, with around 78% occurring only once. Trimming pared 1 base from V and 6 bases from J, leaving 9 bases between. CDR1 MGHDK and CDR2 SYGVNS come from the germline V gene. The CDR3 has 13 amino acids. Source material: peripheral blood. The chain combines TRBV25-1 with TRBJ1-2, with D hard to call. The origin of this receptor is a man younger than 40 with acute or convalescent COVID-19. The CDR3 sequence is CASSESSFDGYTF. The CDR3 bases are TGTGCCAGCAGTGAATCCTCCTTCGATGGCTACACCTTC.